This T cell receptor (beta chain) emerged from a study of T cell changes during pregnancy in multiple sclerosis. For this clone: One junction end disagrees with the germline gene, perhaps due to a read error.

The V gene's germline CDR1 is GTSNPN and CDR2 SVGIG (reference sequence). The CDR3 extends over 13 amino acids. TCRdb keeps only in-frame clones here, not all; method: immunoSEQ multiplex PCR. This sample has about 80,000 clones; 92% occur once, and the top ten carry 1.4%. This TCR was recovered from a female donor with multiple sclerosis, enrolled in a pregnancy study. Material: peripheral blood, obtained before pregnancy. The chain carries TRBV30 and TRBJ2-7, with D maybe TRBD2 (6 bases). The CDR3 sequence is CAGRDGRLREQYF. Written as DNA, the CDR3 is TGTGCCGGGAGAGACGGGAGACTACGCGAGCAGTACTTC.